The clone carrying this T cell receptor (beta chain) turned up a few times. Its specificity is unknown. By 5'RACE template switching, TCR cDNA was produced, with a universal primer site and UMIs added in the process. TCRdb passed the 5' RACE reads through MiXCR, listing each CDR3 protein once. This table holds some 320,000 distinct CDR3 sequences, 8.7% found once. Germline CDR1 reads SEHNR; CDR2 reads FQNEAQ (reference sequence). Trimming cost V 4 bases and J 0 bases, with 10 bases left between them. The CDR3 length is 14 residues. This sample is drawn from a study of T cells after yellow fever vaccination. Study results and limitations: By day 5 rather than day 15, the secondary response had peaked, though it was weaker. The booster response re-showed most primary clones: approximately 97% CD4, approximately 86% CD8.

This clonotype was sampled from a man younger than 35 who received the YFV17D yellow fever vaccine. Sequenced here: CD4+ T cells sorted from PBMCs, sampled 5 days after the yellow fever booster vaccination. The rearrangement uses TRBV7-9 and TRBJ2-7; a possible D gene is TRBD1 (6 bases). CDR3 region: CASSSQGLSYEQYF. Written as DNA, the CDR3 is TGTGCCAGCAGCTCGCAGGGGCTCTCCTACGAGCAGTACTTC.